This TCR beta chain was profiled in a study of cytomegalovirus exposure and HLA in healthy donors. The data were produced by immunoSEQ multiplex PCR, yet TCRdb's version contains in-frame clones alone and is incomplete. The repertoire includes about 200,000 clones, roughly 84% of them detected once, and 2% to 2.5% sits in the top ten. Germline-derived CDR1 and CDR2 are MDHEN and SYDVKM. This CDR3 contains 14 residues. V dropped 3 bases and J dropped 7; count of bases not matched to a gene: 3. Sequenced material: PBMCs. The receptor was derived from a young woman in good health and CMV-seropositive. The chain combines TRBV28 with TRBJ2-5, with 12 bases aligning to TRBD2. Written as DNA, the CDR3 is TGTGCCAGCAGTTTGACTAGCGGGAGTAGGACCCAGTACTTC. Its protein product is CASSLTSGSRTQYF.